Sequencing of this TCR beta chain was carried out in a study of cytomegalovirus exposure and HLA in healthy donors. Notes on the study in general: TCR beta chain V- and J-gene trimming was linked, in a later analysis, to a missense variant in DCLRE1C. Reports showed the classifier diagnosing cytomegalovirus status with high specificity and sensitivity. Sequencing depth across donors, presence/absence analyses assumed, was roughly uniform.

PCR was performed using 60 Vbeta and 13 Jbeta primers. TCRdb keeps only in-frame clones here, not all; method: immunoSEQ multiplex PCR. The sample holds roughly 180,000 clones, about 86% seen once. A note on this clone: Its specificity is not known.

CDR3 size: 12 residues. CDR1 SEHNR and CDR2 FQNEAQ come from the germline V gene (reference sequence). The V end lost 1 base, the J end lost 9 bases, and 7 bases lay between the germline ends. This sequence originates from a woman under 30 in good health and CMV-seropositive. The specimen was PBMCs. V and J are TRBV7-9 and TRBJ2-1; maybe TRBD1 (6 bases). This chain's CDR3 is CASSLVGAEQFF. DNA for the CDR3: TGTGCCAGCAGCTTAGTGGGGGCTGAGCAGTTCTTC.